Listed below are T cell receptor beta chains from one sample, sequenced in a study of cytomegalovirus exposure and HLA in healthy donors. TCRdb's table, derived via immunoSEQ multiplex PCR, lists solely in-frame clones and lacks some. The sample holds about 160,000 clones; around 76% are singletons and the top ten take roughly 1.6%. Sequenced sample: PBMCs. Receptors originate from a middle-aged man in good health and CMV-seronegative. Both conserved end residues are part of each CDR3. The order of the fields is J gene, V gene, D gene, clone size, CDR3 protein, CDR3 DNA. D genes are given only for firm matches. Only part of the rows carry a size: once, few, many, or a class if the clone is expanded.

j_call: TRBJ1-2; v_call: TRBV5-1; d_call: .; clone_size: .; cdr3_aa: CASSLGQGLGYTF; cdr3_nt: TGCGCCAGCAGCTTGGGCCAGGGGCTTGGCTACACCTTC
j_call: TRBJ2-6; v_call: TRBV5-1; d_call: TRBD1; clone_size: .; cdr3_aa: CASSLGTAGANVLTF; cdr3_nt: TGCGCCAGCAGCCTCGGGACAGCTGGGGCCAACGTCCTGACTTTC
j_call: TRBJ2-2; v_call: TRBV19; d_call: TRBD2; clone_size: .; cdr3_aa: CASSTLAGGTGELFF; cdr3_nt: TGTGCCAGTAGTACCCTAGCGGGGGGGACCGGGGAGCTGTTTTTT
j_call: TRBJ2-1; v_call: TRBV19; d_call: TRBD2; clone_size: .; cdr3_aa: CASSIVGTSINEQFF; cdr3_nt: TGTGCCAGTAGTATAGTAGGGACTAGCATCAATGAGCAGTTCTTC
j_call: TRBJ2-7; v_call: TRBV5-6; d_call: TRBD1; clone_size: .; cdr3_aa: CASSLDRAYEQYF; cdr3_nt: TGTGCCAGCAGTTTAGACAGGGCCTACGAGCAGTACTTC
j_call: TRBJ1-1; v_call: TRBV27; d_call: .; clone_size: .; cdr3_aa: CASSPMEGFEAFF; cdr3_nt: TGTGCCAGCAGTCCTATGGAGGGATTTGAAGCTTTCTTT
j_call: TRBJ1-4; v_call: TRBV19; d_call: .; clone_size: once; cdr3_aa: CASSTGGSEKLFF; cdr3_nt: TGTGCCAGTAGTACTGGGGGCAGTGAAAAACTGTTTTTT
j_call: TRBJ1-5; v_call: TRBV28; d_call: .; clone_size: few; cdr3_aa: CASYPLGYSNQPQHF; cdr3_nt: TGTGCCAGCTACCCGCTAGGATATAGCAATCAGCCCCAGCATTTT
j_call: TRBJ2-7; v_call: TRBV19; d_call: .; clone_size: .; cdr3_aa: CASSIGFHEQYF; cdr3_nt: TGTGCCAGTAGTATCGGTTTCCACGAGCAGTACTTC
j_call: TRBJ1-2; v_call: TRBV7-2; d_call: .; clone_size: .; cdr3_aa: CASSPAGRRGDYGYTF; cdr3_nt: TGTGCCAGCAGCCCCGCGGGACGGCGGGGGGACTATGGCTACACCTTC
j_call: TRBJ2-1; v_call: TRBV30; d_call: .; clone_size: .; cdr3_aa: CAWSGSVYNEQFF; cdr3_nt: TGTGCCTGGAGTGGTAGCGTTTACAATGAGCAGTTCTTC
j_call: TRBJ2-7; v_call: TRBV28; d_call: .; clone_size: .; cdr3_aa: CASTKGRGHEQYF; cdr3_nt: TGTGCCTCCACAAAGGGCAGGGGCCACGAGCAGTACTTC
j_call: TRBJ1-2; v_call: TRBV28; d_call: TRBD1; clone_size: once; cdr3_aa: CASGWTGNGYTF; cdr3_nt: TGTGCCAGCGGCTGGACAGGGAATGGCTACACCTTC
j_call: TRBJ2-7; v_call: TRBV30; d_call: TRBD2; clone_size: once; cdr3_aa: CAWSVREARGEQYF; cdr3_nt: TGTGCCTGGAGTGTACGGGAGGCGAGGGGTGAGCAGTACTTC
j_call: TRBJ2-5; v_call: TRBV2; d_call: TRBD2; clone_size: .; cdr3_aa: CASSEVLAGSQYF; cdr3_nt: TGTGCCAGCAGTGAAGTGCTAGCGGGATCCCAGTACTTC
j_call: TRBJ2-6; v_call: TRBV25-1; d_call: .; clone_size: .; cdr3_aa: CASSAPGLISSGANVLTF; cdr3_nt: TGTGCCAGCAGTGCCCCCGGGTTAATCAGCTCTGGGGCCAACGTCCTGACTTTC
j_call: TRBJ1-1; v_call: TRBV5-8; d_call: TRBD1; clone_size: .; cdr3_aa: CASSSGARAGGIEAFF; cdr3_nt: TGTGCCAGCAGCTCCGGGGCCAGGGCAGGGGGCATTGAAGCTTTCTTT
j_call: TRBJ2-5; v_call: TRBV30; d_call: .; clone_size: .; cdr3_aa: CAWSFNAETQYF; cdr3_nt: TGTGCCTGGAGTTTTAATGCGGAGACCCAGTACTTC
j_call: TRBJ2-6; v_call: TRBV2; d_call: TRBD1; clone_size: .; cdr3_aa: CASGRTGTGANVLTF; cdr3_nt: TGTGCCAGCGGACGGACAGGGACTGGGGCCAACGTCCTGACTTTC
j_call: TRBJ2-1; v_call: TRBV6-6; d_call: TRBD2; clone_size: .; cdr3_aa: CASSGASGSHEQFF; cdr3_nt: TGTGCCAGCAGTGGGGCTAGCGGGAGCCATGAGCAGTTCTTC
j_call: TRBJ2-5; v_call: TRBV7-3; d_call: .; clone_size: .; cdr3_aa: CASSPSRGRETQYF; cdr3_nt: TGTGCCAGCAGCCCGTCTCGGGGGAGAGAGACCCAGTACTTC
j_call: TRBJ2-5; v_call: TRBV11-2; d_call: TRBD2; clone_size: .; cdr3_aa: CASSLYVLAGGLETQYF; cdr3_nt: TGTGCCAGCAGCTTATATGTGCTAGCGGGAGGGCTGGAGACCCAGTACTTC
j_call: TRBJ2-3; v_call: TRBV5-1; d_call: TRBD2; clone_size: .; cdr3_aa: CASNLAGGYTDTQYF; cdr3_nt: TGCGCCAGCAATTTAGCGGGAGGGTACACAGATACGCAGTATTTT
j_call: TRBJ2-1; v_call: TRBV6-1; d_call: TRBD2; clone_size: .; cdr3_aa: CASGVAGGYNEQFF; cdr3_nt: TGTGCCAGCGGCGTAGCGGGAGGCTACAATGAGCAGTTCTTC
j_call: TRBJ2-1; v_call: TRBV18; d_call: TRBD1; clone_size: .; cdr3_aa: CASSPSYGTGPNNEQFF; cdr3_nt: TGTGCCAGCTCACCGTCGTATGGGACAGGGCCCAACAATGAGCAGTTCTTC
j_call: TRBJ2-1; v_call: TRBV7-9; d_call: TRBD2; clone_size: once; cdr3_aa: CASSFGGRESSYNEQFF; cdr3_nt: TGTGCCAGCAGCTTTGGCGGGAGGGAGAGCTCCTACAATGAGCAGTTCTTC
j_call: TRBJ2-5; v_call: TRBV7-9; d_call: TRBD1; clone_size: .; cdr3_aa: CASSTYRGIRWETQYF; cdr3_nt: TGTGCCAGCAGCACATACAGGGGGATCCGGTGGGAGACCCAGTACTTC
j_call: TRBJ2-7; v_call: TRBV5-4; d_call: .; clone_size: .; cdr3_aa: CASSFGGREQYF; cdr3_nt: TGTGCCAGCAGCTTTGGGGGGAGAGAGCAGTACTTC
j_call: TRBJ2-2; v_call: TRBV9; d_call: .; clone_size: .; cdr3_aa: CASRRYSGVGTGELFF; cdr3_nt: TGTGCCAGCCGGAGGTATTCGGGAGTGGGTACCGGGGAGCTGTTTTTT
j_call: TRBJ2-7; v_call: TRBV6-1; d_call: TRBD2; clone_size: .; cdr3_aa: CASSEAPGGFSYEQYF; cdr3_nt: TGTGCCAGCAGTGAAGCGCCCGGGGGGTTCTCCTACGAGCAGTACTTC
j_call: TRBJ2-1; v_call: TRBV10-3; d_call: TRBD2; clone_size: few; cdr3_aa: CAISEATSIDEQFF; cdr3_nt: TGTGCCATCAGTGAGGCGACTAGCATCGATGAGCAGTTCTTC
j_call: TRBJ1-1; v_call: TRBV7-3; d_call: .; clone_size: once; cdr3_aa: CASGSGGDTEAFF; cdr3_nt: TGTGCCAGCGGCTCGGGGGGCGACACTGAAGCTTTCTTT
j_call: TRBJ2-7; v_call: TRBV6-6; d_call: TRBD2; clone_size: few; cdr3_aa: CASSYSKREDYEQYF; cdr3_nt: TGTGCCAGCAGTTACTCCAAGCGGGAGGACTACGAGCAGTACTTC
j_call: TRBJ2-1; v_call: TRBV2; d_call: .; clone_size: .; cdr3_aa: CAIPGGGLKNEQFF; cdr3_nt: TGTGCCATTCCGGGGGGCGGGTTGAAGAATGAGCAGTTCTTC